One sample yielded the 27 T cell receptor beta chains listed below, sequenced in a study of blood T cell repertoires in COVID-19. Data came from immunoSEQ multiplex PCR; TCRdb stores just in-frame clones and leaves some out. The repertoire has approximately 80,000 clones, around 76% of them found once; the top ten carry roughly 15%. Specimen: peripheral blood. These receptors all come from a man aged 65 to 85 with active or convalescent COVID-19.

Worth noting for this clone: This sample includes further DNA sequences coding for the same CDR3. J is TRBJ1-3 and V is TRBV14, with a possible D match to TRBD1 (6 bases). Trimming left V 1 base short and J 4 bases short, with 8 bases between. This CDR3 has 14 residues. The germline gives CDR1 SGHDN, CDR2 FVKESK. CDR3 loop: CASSQVQGGNTIYF. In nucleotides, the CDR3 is TGTGCCAGCAGCCAAGTACAGGGAGGAAACACCATATATTTT.

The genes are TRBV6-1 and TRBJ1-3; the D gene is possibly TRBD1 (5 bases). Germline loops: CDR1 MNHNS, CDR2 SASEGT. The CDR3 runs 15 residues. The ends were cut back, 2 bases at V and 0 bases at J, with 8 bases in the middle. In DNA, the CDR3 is TGTGCCAGCAGTGAACAGACAGCCTCTGGAAACACCATATATTTT. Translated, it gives CASSEQTASGNTIYF.

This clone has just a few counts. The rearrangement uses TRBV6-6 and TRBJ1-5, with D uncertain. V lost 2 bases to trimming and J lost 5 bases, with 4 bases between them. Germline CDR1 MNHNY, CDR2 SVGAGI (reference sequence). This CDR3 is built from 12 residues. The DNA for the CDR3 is TGTGCCAGCAGTTACCTCGATCAGCCCCAGCATTTT. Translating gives CASSYLDQPQHF.

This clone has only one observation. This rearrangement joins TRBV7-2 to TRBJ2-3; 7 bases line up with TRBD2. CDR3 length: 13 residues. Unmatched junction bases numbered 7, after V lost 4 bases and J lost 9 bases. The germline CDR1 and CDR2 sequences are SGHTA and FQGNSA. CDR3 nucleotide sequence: TGTGCCAGCAGCTCCCGGACTAGTCAGACGCAGTATTTT. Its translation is CASSSRTSQTQYF. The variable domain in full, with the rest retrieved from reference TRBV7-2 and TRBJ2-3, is GAGVSQSPSNKVTEKGKDVELRCDPISGHTALYWYRQSLGQGLEFLIYFQGNSAPDKSGLPSDRFSAERTGGSVSTLTIQRTQQEDSAVYLCASSSRTSQTQYFGPGTRLTVL.

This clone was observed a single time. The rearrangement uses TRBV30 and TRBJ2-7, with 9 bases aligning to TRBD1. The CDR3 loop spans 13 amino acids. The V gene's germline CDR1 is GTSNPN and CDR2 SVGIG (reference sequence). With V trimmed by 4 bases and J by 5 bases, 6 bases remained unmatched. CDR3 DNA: TGTGCCTGGAAAAGACAGGGGGTAAACGAGCAGTACTTC. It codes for CAWKRQGVNEQYF. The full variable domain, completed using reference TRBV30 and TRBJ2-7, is SQTIHQWPATLVQPVGSPLSLECTVEGTSNPNLYWYRQAAGRGLQLLFYSVGIGQISSEVPQNLSASRPQDRQFILSSKKLLLSDSGFYLCAWKRQGVNEQYFGPGTRLTVT.

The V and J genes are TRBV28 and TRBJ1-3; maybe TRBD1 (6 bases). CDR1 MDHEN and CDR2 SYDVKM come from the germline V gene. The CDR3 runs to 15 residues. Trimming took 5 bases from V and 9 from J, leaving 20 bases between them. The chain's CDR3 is CASSKTGTLGSTIYF. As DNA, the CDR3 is TGTGCCAGCAGTAAGACAGGTACCCTCGGTAGCACCATATATTTT.

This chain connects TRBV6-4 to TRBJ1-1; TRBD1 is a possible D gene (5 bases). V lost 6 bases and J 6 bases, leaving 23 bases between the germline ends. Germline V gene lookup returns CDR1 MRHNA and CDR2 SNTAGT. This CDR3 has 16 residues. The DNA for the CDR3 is TGTGCCAGCAGCGGCGGAAGGGGTTCGAATAGGGCTGAAGCTTTCTTT. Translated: CASSGGRGSNRAEAFF.

Here the CDR3 reads CASSNYYEQYF. The CDR3 DNA follows: TGTGCCAGCAGTAACTATTACGAGCAGTACTTC. The chain couples TRBV2 to TRBJ2-7, with D uncertain. The V end was cut by 5 bases, the J end by 4 bases, with 6 bases between. This CDR3 has 11 amino acids. CDR1 is SNHLY, CDR2 FYNNEI, per germline.

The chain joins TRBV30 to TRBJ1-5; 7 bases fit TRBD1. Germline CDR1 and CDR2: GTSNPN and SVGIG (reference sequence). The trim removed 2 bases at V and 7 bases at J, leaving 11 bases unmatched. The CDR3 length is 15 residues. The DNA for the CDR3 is TGTGCCTGGAGTCGACCAGACAGGGCGGGACAGCCCCAGCATTTT. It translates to CAWSRPDRAGQPQHF.

DNA for the CDR3: TGTGCCAGCAGTGCCGCGAGCTCCTATAATTCACCCCTCCACTTT. The encoded protein is CASSAASSYNSPLHF. This chain links TRBV2 with TRBJ1-6; D not certain. This CDR3 region has 15 residues. Trimming removed 4 bases at V and 0 bases at J, with 7 bases between. CDR1 and CDR2 from the germline V gene are SNHLY and FYNNEI.

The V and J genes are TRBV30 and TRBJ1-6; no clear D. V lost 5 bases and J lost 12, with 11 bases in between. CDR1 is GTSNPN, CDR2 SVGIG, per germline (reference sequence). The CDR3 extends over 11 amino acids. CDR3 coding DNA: TGTGCCTGGGGAGGAGGGAGACCCCTCCACTTT. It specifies CAWGGGRPLHF.

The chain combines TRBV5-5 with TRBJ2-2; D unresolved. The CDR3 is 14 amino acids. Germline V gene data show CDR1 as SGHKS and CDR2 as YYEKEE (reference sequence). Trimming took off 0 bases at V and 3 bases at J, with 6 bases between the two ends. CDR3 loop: CASSLAEDTGELFF. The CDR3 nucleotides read TGTGCCAGCAGCTTGGCCGAGGACACCGGGGAGCTGTTTTTT. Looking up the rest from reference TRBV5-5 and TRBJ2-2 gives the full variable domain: DAGVTQSPTHLIKTRGQQVTLRCSPISGHKSVSWYQQVLGQGPQFIFQYYEKEERGRGNFPDRFSARQFPNYSSELNVNALLLGDSALYLCASSLAEDTGELFFGEGSRLTVL.

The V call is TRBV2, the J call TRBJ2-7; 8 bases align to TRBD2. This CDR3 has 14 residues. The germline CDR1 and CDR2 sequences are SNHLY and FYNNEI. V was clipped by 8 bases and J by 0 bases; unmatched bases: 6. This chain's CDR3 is CASLTSVPSYEQYF. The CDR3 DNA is TGTGCCAGCCTGACTAGCGTGCCCTCCTACGAGCAGTACTTC.

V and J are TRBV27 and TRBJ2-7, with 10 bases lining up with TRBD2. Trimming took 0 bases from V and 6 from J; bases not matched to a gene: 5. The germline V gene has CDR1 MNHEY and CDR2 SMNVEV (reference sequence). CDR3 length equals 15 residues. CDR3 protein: CASSLSAGGPTEQYF. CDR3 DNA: TGTGCCAGCAGTTTATCAGCGGGGGGGCCGACCGAGCAGTACTTC.

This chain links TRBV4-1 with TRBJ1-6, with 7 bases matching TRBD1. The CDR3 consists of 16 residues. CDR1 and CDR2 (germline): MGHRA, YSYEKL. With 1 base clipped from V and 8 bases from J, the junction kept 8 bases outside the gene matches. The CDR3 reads CASSQGQGGVYSPLHF. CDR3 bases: TGCGCCAGCAGCCAAGGGCAGGGGGGTGTATATTCACCCCTCCACTTT.

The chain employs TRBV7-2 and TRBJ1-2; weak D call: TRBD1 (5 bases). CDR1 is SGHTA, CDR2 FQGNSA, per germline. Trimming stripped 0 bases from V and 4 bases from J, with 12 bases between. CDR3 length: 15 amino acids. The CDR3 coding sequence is TGTGCCAGCAGCTTAGCACAGGCCTCCCTCTATGGCTACACCTTC. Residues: CASSLAQASLYGYTF.

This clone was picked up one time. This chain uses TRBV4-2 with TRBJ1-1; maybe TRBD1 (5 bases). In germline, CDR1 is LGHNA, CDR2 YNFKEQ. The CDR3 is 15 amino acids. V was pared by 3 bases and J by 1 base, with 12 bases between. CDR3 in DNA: TGTGCCAGCAGCCAGGGGGAGGCAGGGAACACTGAAGCTTTCTTT. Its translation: CASSQGEAGNTEAFF.

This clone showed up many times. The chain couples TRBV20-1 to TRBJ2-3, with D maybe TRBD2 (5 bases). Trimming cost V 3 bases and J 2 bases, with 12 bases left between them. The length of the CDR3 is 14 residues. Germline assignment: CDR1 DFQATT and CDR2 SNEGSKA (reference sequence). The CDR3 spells CSASRGIYTDTQYF. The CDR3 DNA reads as TGCAGTGCTAGTCGAGGGATTTACACAGATACGCAGTATTTT.

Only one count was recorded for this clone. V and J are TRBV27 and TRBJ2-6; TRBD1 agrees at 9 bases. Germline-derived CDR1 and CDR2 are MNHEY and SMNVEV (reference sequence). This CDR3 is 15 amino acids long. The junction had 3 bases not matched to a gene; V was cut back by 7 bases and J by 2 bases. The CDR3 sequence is CASTRTGAGANVLTF. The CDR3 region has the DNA TGTGCCAGCACCAGGACAGGGGCTGGGGCCAACGTCCTGACTTTC.

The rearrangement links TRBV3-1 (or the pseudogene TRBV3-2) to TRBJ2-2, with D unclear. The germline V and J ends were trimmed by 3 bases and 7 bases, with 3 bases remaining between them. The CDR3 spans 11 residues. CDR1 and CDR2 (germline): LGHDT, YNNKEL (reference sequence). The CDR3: CASSHIGELFF. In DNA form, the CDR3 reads TGTGCCAGCAGCCACATCGGGGAGCTGTTTTTT.

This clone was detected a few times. CDR3 nucleotides: TGTGCCAGCAGCCCGATAGGGGTGCGAAGCGACGAGCAGTACTTC. Its translation: CASSPIGVRSDEQYF. The chain uses TRBV11-2 and TRBJ2-7, with D possibly TRBD1 on 5 matching bases. The CDR3 has 15 amino acids. The germline V gene has CDR1 SGHAT and CDR2 FQNNGV. With 5 bases removed from V and 5 bases from J, the gap between germline ends came to 19 bases. The full variable domain, its missing parts supplied by reference TRBV11-2 and TRBJ2-7, is EAGVAQSPRYKIIEKRQSVAFWCNPISGHATLYWYQQILGQGPKLLIQFQNNGVVDDSQLPKDRFSAERLKGVDSTLKIQPAKLEDSAVYLCASSPIGVRSDEQYFGPGTRLTVT.

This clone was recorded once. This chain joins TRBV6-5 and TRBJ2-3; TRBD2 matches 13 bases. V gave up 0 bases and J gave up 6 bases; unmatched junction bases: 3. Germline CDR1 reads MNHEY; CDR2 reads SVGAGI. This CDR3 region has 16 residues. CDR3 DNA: TGTGCCAGCAGTTACTCTGGGACTAGCGGGGTTGATACGCAGTATTTT. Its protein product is CASSYSGTSGVDTQYF.

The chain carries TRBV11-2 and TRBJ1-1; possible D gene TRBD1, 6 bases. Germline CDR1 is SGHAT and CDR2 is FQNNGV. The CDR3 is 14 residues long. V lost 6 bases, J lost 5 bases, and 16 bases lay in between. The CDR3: CASREGGWRTEAFF. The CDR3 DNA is TGTGCCAGCAGGGAGGGGGGGTGGCGGACTGAAGCTTTCTTT.

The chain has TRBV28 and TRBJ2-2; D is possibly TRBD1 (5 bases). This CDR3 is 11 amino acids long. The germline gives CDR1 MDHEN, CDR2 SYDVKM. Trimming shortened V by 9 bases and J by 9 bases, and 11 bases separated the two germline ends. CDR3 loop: CASRGGWELFF. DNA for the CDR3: TGTGCCAGTAGGGGTGGATGGGAGCTGTTTTTT.

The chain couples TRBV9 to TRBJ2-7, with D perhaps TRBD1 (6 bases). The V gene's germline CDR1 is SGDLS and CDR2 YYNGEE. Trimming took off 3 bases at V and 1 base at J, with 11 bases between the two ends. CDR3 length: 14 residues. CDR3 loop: CASSAGDNSYEQYF. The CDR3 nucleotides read TGTGCCAGCAGCGCAGGGGACAATTCCTACGAGCAGTACTTC.

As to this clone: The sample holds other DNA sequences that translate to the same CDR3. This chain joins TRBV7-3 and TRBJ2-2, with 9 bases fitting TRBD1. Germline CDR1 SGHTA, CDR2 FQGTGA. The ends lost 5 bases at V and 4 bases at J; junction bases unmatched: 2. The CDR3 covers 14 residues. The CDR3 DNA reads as TGTGCCAGCAGCCTGACAGGGGGCACCGGGGAGCTGTTTTTT. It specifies CASSLTGGTGELFF. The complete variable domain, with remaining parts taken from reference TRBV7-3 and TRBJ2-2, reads GAGVSQTPSNKVTEKGKYVELRCDPISGHTALYWYRQSLGQGPEFLIYFQGTGAADDSGLPNDRFFAVRPEGSVSTLKIQRTERGDSAVYLCASSLTGGTGELFFGEGSRLTVL.

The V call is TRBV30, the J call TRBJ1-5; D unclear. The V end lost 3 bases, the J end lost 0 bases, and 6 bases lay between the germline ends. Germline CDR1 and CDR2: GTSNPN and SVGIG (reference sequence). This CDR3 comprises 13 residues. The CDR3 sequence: CAWSRDSNQPQHF. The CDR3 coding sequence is TGTGCCTGGAGCCGGGATAGCAATCAGCCCCAGCATTTT. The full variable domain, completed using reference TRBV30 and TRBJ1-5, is SQTIHQWPATLVQPVGSPLSLECTVEGTSNPNLYWYRQAAGRGLQLLFYSVGIGQISSEVPQNLSASRPQDRQFILSSKKLLLSDSGFYLCAWSRDSNQPQHFGDGTRLSIL.